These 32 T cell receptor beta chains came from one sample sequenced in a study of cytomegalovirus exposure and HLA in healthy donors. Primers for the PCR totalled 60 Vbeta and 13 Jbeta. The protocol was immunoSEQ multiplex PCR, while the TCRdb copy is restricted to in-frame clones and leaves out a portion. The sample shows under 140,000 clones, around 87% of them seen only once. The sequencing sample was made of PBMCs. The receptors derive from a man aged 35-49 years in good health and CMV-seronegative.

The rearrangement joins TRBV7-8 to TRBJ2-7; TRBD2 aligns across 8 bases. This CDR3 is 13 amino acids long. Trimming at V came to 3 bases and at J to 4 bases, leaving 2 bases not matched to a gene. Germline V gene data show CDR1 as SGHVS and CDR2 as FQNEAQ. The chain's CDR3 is CASSFGLAYEQYF. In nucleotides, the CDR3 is TGTGCCAGCAGCTTTGGACTAGCTTACGAGCAGTACTTC.

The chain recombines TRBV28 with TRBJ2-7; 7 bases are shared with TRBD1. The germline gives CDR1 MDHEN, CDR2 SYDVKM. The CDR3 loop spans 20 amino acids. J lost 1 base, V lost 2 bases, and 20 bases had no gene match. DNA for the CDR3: TGTGCCAGCAGTTTAGGCCCACCCGCGGCCGACAGGGCCCCTTCCTACGAGCAGTACTTC. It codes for CASSLGPPAADRAPSYEQYF.

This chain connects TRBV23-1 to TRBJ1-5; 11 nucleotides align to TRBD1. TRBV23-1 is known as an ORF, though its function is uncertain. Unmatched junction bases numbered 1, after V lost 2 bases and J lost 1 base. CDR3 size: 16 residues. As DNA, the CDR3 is TGCGCCAGCAGTCAACGGACAGGGGGCAGCAATCAGCCCCAGCATTTT. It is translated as CASSQRTGGSNQPQHF.

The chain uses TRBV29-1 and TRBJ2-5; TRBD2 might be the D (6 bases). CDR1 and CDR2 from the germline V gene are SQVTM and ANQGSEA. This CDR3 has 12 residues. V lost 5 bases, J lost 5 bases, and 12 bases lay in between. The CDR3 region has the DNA TGCAGCGTTTCAGCGGGCGGGGAGACCCAGTACTTC. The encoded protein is CSVSAGGETQYF.

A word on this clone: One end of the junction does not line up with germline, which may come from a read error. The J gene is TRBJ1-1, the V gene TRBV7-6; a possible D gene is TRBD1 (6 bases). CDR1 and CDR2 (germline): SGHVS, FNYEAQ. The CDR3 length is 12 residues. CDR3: CASSMPQGKALF. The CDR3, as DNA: TGTGCCAGCAGCATGCCACAGGGTAAGGCCCTATTT.

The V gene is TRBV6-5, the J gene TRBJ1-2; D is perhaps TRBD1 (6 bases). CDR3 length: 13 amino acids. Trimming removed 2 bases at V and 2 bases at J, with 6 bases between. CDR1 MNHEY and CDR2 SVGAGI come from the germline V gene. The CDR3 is CASSYQGNYGYTF. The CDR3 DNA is TGTGCCAGCAGTTACCAGGGGAACTATGGCTACACCTTC.

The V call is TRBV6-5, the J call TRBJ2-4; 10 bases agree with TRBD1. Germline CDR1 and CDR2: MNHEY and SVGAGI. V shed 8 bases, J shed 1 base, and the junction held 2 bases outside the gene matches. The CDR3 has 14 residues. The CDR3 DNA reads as TGTGCCAGCCAGGGACAGGGGGCCAAAAACATTCAGTACTTC. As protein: CASQGQGAKNIQYF.

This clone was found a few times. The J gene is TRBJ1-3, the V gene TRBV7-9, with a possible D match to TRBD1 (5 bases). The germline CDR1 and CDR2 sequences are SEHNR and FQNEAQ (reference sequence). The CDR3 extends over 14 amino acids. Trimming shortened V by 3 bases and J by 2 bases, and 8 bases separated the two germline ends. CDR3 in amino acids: CASSFQGAGNTIYF. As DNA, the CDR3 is TGTGCCAGCAGCTTCCAGGGTGCTGGAAACACCATATATTTT.

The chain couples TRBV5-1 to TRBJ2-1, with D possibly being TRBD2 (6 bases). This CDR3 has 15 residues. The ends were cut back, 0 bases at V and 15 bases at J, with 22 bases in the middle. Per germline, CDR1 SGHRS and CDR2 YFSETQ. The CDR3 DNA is TGCGCCAGCAGCTTGGAATTGGGGGACTCTAGCGAAGGGTTCTTC. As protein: CASSLELGDSSEGFF.

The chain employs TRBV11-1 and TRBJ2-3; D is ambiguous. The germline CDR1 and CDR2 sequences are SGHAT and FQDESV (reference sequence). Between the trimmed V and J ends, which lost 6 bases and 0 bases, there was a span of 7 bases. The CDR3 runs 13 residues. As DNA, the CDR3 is TGTGCCAGCAGTCTTCGGAGCACAGATACGCAGTATTTT. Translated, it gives CASSLRSTDTQYF.

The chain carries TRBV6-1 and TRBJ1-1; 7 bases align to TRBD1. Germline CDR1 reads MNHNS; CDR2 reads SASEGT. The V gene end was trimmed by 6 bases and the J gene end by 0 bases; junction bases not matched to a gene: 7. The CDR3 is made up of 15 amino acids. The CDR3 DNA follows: TGTGCCAGCAGACTCGACAGGGCCATGAACACTGAAGCTTTCTTT. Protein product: CASRLDRAMNTEAFF.

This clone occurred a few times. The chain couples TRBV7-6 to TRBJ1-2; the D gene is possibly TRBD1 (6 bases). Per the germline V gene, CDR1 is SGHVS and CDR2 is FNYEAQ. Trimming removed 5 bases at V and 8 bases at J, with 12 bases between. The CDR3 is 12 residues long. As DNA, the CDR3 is TGTGCCAGCAGCGCCACAGGGTTCGGCTACACCTTC. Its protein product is CASSATGFGYTF.

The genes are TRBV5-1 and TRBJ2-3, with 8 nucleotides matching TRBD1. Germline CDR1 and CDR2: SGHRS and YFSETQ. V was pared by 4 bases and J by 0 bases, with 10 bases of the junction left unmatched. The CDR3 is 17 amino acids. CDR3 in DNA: TGCGCCAGCAGCACAGGACAGGGCGGTTCTAGCACAGATACGCAGTATTTT. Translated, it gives CASSTGQGGSSTDTQYF.

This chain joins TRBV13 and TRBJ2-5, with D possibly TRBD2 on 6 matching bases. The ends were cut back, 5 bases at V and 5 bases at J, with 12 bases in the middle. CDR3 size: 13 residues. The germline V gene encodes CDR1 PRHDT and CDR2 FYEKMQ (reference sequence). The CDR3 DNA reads TGTGCCAGCAGCCTTAGACTAGTCGAGACCCAGTACTTC. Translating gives CASSLRLVETQYF.

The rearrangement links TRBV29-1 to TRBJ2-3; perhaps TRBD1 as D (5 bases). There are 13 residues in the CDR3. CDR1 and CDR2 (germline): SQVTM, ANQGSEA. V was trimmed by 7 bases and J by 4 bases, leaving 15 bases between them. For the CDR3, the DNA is TGCAGCGCCCATTCAGGGCCAGCAGATACGCAGTATTTT. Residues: CSAHSGPADTQYF.

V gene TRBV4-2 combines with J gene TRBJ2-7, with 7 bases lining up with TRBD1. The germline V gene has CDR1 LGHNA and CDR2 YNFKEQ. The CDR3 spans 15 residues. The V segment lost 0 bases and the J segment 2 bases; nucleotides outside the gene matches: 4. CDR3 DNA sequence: TGTGCCAGCAGCCAAGATCTTCAGGGGGCCTACGAGCAGTACTTC. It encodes CASSQDLQGAYEQYF.

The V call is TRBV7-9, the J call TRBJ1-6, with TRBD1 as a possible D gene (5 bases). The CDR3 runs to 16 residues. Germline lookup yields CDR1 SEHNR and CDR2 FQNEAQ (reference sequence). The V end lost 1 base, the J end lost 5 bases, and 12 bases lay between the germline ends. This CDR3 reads CASSLGLGPDNSPLHF. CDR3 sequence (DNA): TGTGCCAGCAGCTTAGGGCTGGGGCCGGATAATTCACCCCTCCACTTT.

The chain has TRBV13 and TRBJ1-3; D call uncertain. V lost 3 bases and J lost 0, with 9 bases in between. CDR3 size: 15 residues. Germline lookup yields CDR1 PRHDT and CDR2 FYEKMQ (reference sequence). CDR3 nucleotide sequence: TGTGCCAGCAGCTTGAGGTTGTCCTCTGGAAACACCATATATTTT. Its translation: CASSLRLSSGNTIYF. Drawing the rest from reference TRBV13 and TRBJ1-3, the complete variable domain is AAGVIQSPRHLIKEKRETATLKCYPIPRHDTVYWYQQGPGQDPQFLISFYEKMQSDKGSIPDRFSAQQFSDYHSELNMSSLELGDSALYFCASSLRLSSGNTIYFGEGSWLTVV.

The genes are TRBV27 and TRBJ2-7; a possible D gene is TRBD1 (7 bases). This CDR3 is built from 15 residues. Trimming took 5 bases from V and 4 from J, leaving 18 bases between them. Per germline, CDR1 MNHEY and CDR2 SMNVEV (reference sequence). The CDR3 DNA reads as TGTGCCAGCAGTCCTTTCCCCGCAGGGGGGTACGAGCAGTACTTC. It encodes CASSPFPAGGYEQYF.

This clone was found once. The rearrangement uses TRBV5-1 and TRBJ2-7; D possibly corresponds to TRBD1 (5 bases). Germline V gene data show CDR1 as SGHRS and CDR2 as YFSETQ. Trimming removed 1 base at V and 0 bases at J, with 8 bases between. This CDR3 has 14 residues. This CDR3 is CASSLMQGSYEQYF. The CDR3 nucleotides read TGCGCCAGCAGCTTGATGCAGGGCTCCTACGAGCAGTACTTC.

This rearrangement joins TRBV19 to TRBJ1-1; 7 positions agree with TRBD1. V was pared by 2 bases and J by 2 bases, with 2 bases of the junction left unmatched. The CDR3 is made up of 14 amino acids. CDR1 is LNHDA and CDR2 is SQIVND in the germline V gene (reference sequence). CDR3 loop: CASSIRTGNTEAFF. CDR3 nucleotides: TGTGCCAGTAGTATAAGGACAGGAAACACTGAAGCTTTCTTT.

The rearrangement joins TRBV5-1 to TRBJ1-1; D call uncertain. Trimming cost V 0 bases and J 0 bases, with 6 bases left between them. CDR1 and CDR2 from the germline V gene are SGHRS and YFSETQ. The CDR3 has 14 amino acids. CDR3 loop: CASSLERVNTEAFF. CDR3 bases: TGCGCCAGCAGCTTGGAGAGGGTGAACACTGAAGCTTTCTTT.

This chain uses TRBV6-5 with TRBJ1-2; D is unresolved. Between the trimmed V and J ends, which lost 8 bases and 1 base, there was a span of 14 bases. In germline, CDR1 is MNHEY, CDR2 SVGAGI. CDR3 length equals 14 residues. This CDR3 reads CASRDNGINYGYTF. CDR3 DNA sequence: TGTGCCAGCCGAGATAACGGGATTAACTATGGCTACACCTTC.

The CDR3 reads CASSLAGAPETQYF. The CDR3 nucleotides read TGTGCCAGCAGCTTGGCCGGAGCCCCAGAGACCCAGTACTTC. The chain joins TRBV5-4 to TRBJ2-5; D call uncertain. This CDR3 is built from 14 residues. The V gene's germline CDR1 is SGHNT and CDR2 YYREEE (reference sequence). Trimming stripped 0 bases from V and 4 bases from J, with 10 bases between.

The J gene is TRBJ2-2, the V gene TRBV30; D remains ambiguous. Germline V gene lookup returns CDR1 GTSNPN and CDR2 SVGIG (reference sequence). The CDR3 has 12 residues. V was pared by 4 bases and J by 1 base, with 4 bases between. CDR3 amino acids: CAWTGNTGELFF. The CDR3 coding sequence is TGTGCCTGGACGGGGAACACCGGGGAGCTGTTTTTT.

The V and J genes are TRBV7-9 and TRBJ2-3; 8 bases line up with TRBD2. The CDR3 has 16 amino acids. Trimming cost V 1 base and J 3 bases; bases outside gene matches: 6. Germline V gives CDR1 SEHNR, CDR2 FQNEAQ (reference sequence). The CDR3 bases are TGTGCCAGCAGCTTAGTTAGTAGCGGGGTGACAGATACGCAGTATTTT. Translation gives CASSLVSSGVTDTQYF.

For the CDR3, the DNA is TGTGCCAGCAGCTTAGGCGGGGGGGCCGCAGATACGCAGTATTTT. Translation gives CASSLGGGAADTQYF. V usage is TRBV7-9 and J usage is TRBJ2-3; 9 bases line up with TRBD2. Trimming at V came to 1 base and at J to 4 bases, leaving 3 bases not matched to a gene. The CDR3 runs to 15 residues. The V gene's germline CDR1 is SEHNR and CDR2 FQNEAQ (reference sequence). The full variable domain, its missing parts supplied by reference TRBV7-9 and TRBJ2-3, is DTGVSQNPRHKITKRGQNVTFRCDPISEHNRLYWYRQTLGQGPEFLTYFQNEAQLEKSRLLSDRFSAERPKGSFSTLEIQRTEQGDSAMYLCASSLGGGAADTQYFGPGTRLTVL.

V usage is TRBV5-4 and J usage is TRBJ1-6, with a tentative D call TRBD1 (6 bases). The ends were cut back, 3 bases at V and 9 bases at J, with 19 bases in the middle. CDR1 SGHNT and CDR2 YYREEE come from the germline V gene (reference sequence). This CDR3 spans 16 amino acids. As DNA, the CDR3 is TGTGCCAGCAGCTCTAGGCCCCAGGGGATGGTTTCACCCCTCCACTTT. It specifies CASSSRPQGMVSPLHF. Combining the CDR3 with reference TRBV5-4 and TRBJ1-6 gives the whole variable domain ETGVTQSPTHLIKTRGQQVTLRCSSQSGHNTVSWYQQALGQGPQFIFQYYREEENGRGNFPPRFSGLQFPNYSSELNVNALELDDSALYLCASSSRPQGMVSPLHFGNGTRLTVT.

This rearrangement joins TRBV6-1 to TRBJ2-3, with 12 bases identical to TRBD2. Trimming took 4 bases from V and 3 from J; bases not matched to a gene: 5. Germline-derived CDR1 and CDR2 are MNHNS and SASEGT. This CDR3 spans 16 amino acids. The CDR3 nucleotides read TGTGCCAGCAGTGCCACTAGCGGGGGGATGACAGATACGCAGTATTTT. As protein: CASSATSGGMTDTQYF.

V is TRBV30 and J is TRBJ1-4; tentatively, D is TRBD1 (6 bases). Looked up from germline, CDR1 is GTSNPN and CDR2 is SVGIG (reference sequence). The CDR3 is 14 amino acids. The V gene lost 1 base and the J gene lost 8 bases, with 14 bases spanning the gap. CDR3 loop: CAWSGSAGAEKLFF. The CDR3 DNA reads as TGTGCCTGGAGTGGGTCGGCGGGGGCAGAAAAACTGTTTTTT.

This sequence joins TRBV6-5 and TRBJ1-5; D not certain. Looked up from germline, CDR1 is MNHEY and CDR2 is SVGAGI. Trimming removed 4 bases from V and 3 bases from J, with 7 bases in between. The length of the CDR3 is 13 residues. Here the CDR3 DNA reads TGTGCCAGCAGTTCCAGTAACAATCAGCCCCAGCATTTT. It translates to CASSSSNNQPQHF.

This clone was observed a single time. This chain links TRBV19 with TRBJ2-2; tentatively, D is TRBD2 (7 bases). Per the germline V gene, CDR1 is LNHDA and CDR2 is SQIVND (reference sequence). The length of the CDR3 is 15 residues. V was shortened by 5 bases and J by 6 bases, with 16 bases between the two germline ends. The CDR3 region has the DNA TGTGCCAGTAGTTTAGCAACCGGGGGGCCCGGGGAGCTGTTTTTT. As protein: CASSLATGGPGELFF. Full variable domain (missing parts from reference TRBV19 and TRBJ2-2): DGGITQSPKYLFRKEGQNVTLSCEQNLNHDAMYWYRQDPGQGLRLIYYSQIVNDFQKGDIAEGYSVSREKKESFPLTVTSAQKNPTAFYLCASSLATGGPGELFFGEGSRLTVL.